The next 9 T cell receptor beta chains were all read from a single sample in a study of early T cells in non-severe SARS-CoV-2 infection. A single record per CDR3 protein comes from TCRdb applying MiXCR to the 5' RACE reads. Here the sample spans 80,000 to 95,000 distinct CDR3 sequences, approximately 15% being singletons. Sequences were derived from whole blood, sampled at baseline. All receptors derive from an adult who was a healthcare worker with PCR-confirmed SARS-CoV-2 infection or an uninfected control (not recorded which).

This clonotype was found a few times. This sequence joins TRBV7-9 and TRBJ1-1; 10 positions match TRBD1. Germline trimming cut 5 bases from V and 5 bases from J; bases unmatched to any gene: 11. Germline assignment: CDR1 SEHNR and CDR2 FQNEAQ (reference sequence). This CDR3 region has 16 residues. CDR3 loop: CASSLLRTGGRTEAFF. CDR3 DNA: TGTGCCAGCAGCCTCCTTAGGACAGGGGGAAGGACTGAAGCTTTCTTT.

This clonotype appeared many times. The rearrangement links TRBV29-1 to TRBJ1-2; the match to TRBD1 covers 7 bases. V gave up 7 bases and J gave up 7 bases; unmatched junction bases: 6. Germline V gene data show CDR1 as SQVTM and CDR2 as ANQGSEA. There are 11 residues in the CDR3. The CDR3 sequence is CSAGQAGGYTF. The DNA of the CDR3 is TGCAGCGCTGGACAGGCTGGTGGCTACACCTTC.

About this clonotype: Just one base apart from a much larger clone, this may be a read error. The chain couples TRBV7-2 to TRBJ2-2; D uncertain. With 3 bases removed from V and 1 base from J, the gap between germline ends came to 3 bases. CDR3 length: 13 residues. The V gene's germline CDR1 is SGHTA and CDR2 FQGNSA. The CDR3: CASSFGNTGELFF. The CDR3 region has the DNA TGTGCCAGCAGCTTTGGGAACACCGGGGAGCTGTTTTTT.

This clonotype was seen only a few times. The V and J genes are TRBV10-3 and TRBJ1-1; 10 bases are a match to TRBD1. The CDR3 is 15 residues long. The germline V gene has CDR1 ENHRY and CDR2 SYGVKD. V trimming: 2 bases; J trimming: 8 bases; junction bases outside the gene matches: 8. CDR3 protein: CAISEREGTGEEAFF. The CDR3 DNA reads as TGTGCCATCAGTGAGAGAGAGGGGACAGGGGAAGAAGCTTTCTTT.

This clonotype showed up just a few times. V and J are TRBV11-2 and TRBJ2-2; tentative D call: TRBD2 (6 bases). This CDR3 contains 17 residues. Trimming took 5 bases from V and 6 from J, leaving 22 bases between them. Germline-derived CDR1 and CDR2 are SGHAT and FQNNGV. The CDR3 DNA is TGTGCCAGCAGCCCCCGAAGATCCGGGAGTATCTCCGGGGAGCTGTTTTTT. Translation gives CASSPRRSGSISGELFF.

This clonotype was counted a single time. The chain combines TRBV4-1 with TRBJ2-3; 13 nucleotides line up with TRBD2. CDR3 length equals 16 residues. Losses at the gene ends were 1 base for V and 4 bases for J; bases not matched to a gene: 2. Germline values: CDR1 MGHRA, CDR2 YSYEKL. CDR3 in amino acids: CASSQVLAGGADTQYF. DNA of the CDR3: TGCGCCAGCAGCCAAGTACTAGCGGGAGGGGCAGATACGCAGTATTTT.

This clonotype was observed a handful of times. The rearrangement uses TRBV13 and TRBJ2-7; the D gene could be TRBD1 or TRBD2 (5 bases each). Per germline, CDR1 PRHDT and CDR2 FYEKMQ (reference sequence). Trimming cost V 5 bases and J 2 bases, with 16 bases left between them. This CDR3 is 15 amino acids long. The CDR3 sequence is CASSPGHLNPYEQYF. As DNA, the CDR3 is TGTGCCAGCAGCCCGGGGCACCTCAATCCCTACGAGCAGTACTTC. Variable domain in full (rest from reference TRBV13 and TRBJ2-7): AAGVIQSPRHLIKEKRETATLKCYPIPRHDTVYWYQQGPGQDPQFLISFYEKMQSDKGSIPDRFSAQQFSDYHSELNMSSLELGDSALYFCASSPGHLNPYEQYFGPGTRLTVT.

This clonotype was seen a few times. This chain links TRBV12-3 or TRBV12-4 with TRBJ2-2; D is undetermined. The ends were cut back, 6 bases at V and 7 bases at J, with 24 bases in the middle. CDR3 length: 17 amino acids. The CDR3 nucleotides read TGTGCCAGCAGCCAATCCCGTTTAAGCTCAACGGGCGGGGAGCTGTTTTTT. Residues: CASSQSRLSSTGGELFF.

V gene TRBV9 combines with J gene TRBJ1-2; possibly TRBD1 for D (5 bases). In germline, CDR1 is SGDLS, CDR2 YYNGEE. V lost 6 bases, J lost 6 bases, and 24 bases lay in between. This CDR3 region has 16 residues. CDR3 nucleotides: TGTGCCAGCACCCCCGGGGCAGGGTTCCTTAAGGATGGCTACACCTTC. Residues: CASTPGAGFLKDGYTF.